This T cell receptor beta chain was identified during a study of naive and memory T cell subsets. Points from the study as a whole: The RNA method is potentially sensitive to activation and differentiation changes.

Amplification of ligated cDNA took four PCR rounds with SP2 and nested alpha and beta constant primers. For blood and skin samples, reverse transcription used TCR alpha and beta constant primers. TCRdb re-called the 5' RACE reads through MiXCR, storing one row per CDR3 protein. This sample has 25,000 to 35,000 distinct CDR3 sequences, with approximately 15% found just once. The CDR3 is 12 residues long. Looked up from germline, CDR1 is MNHEY and CDR2 is SVGAGI. Trimming left V 5 bases short and J 4 bases short, with 8 bases between. As concerns this clonotype: What it binds is not known.

TCR cDNA received a 3' ligated oligonucleotide that carried a UMI. Adult healthy volunteers gave 2.5 ml peripheral blood for whole-blood RNA. Unsorted total RNA, roughly 1 to 1,100 ng, was DNase treated before reverse transcription. This chain links TRBV6-5 with TRBJ1-2; no clear D. This clonotype was obtained from a female donor in good health. The CDR3 protein is CASSQNGYGYTF. The CDR3 bases are TGTGCCAGCAGTCAAAACGGCTATGGCTACACCTTC.